The present TCR beta chain was sequenced within a study of T cells in women clearing cervical HPV infection. Turning to the study itself: Blood came at first lesion visit for cases, post-clearance for controls. Study-level findings and limits: Effector/memory and HPV-specific T cells were not isolated, and association timing is unknown.

TCRdb's copy holds only in-frame clones and misses some; the assay was immunoSEQ multiplex PCR. This sample's table has roughly 20,000 clones. The CDR3 totals 18 residues. With regard to this clone: The antigen remains undetermined. Coverage ceases 3 residues before the CDR3 finishes, and the germline J gene fills in the end.

The V gene is TRBV23-1, the J gene TRBJ2-3, with 10 bases matching TRBD1. TRBV23-1 is an ORF, and what it does is uncertain. The sequence was obtained from a woman between 18 and 70 years old with a cervical HPV16 infection that either progressed to CIN3+ or cleared (not recorded which). The sample was blood buffy coat. The part of the CDR3 DNA that was read is TGCGCCAGCAGTCAATCGGGTGACAGGGGGCCAAAGCAAGAGACG. It is translated as CASSQSGDRGPKQET. The entire CDR3 sequence reads CASSQSGDRGPKQETQYF.